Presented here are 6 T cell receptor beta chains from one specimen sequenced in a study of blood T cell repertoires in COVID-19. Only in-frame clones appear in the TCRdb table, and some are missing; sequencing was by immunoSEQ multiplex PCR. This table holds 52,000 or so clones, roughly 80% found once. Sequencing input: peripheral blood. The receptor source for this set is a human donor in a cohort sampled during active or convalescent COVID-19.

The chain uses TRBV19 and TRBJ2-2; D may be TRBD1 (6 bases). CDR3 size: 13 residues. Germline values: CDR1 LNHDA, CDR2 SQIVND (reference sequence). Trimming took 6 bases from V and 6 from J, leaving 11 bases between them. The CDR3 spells CASSPQGSGELFF. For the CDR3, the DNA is TGTGCCAGTAGCCCACAGGGCTCCGGGGAGCTGTTTTTT.

CDR3 amino acids: CASSLTGDGGQPQHF. CDR3 coding DNA: TGTGCCAGCAGCTTAACGGGGGATGGGGGTCAGCCCCAGCATTTT. The rearrangement uses TRBV11-2 and TRBJ1-5; D perhaps matches TRBD1 (5 bases). The germline CDR1 and CDR2 sequences are SGHAT and FQNNGV. The germline V and J ends were trimmed by 2 bases and 6 bases, with 14 bases remaining between them. The CDR3 is 15 amino acids.

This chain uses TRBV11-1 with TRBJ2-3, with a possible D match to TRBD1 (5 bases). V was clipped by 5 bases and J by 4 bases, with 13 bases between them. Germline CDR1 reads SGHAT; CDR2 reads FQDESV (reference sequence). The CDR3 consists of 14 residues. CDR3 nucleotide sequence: TGTGCCAGCAGCGATCAGGGTAGGGCAGATACGCAGTATTTT. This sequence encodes CASSDQGRADTQYF.

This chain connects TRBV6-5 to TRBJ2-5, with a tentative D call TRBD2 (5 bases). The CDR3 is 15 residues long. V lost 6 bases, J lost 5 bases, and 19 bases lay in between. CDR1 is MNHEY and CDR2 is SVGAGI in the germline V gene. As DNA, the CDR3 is TGTGCCAGCAGACTTAAAGGACTGCCCGGTGAGACCCAGTACTTC. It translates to CASRLKGLPGETQYF.

The CDR3 DNA is TGTGCCAGCTCACCGGGACAGGGGAACTATGGCTACACCTTC. Its protein is CASSPGQGNYGYTF. The rearrangement links TRBV18 to TRBJ1-2, with TRBD1 identical over 10 bases. This CDR3 is 14 amino acids long. The J segment lost 2 bases and the V segment lost 3 bases, leaving 0 bases of the junction unmatched. Germline CDR1 KGHSH, CDR2 LQKENI.

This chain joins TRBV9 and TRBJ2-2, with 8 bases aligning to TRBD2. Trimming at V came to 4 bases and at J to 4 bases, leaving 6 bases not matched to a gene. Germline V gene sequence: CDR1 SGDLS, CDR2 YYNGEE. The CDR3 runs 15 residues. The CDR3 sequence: CASSYGGGSTGELFF. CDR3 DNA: TGTGCCAGCAGCTACGGCGGGGGGTCCACCGGGGAGCTGTTTTTT. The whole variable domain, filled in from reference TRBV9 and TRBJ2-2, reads DSGVTQTPKHLITATGQRVTLRCSPRSGDLSVYWYQQSLDQGLQFLIQYYNGEERAKGNILERFSAQQFPDLHSELNLSSLELGDSALYFCASSYGGGSTGELFFGEGSRLTVL.